This is a list of T cell receptor beta chains from one sample in a study of blood T cell repertoires in COVID-19. Assay: immunoSEQ multiplex PCR; the TCRdb copy retains only in-frame clones and omits some. The sample has roughly 180,000 clones, around four fifths seen once. Sequencing used peripheral blood. These receptors were taken from a woman aged 25 to 39 with acute or convalescent COVID-19. Both conserved end residues are part of each CDR3. Size is stated for part of the rows, as once, few or many counts, or as a class when the clone is expanded.

clone size,J gene,V gene,CDR3 protein
.,TRBJ2-1,TRBV6-4,CASSDEAGGSYNEQFF
.,TRBJ2-1,TRBV27,CASGVRGGEQFF
.,TRBJ1-1,TRBV29-1,CSVWSPGNTEAFF
.,TRBJ1-1,TRBV24-1,CATSDDRENTEAFF
.,TRBJ1-4,TRBV7-9,CASHLRQGANEKLFF
.,TRBJ1-4,TRBV19,CASSLQGGVNEKLFF
.,TRBJ1-2,TRBV3-1/TRBV3-2,CASSPSGGYGYTF
once,TRBJ2-7,TRBV7-9,CASSKQGPTYEQYF
.,TRBJ2-3,TRBV13,CASSSRTVSTDTQYF
.,TRBJ2-5,TRBV6-6,CASSYSSSGETQYF
once,TRBJ1-3,TRBV11-1,CASSEAKGMRGNTIYF
.,TRBJ2-7,TRBV15,CATSRRGRWDEQYF
.,TRBJ2-1,TRBV7-9,CASTHPSGTSGYNEQFF
.,TRBJ2-2,TRBV28,CASSLYQGNTGELFF
.,TRBJ2-5,TRBV9,CASSTNRAGGETQYF
.,TRBJ2-7,TRBV11-3,CASSLGPGYPYEQYF
once,TRBJ2-7,TRBV3-1/TRBV3-2,CASSQAQYEQYF
few,TRBJ2-1,TRBV18,CASSPSLAGGVDEQFF
.,TRBJ1-3,TRBV9,CASSVGGRRSSGNTIYF
.,TRBJ1-2,TRBV27,CASSVRQGSGGYTF
few,TRBJ1-3,TRBV19,CASSIRGGLSGNTIYF
once,TRBJ1-1,TRBV19,CASSFARLGANEAFF
.,TRBJ1-4,TRBV29-1,CSVLTGWEKLFF
.,TRBJ1-1,TRBV27,CASPAGRMNTEAFF
.,TRBJ2-2,TRBV6-5,CASSTPGELFF
once,TRBJ2-3,TRBV11-3,CASSDGQGAVDTQYF
.,TRBJ1-2,TRBV28,CASSPRDRDYYGYTF
.,TRBJ1-6,TRBV19,CASTRPHPPGSPLHF
few,TRBJ2-5,TRBV9,CASSVGVAEETQYF
few,TRBJ2-1,TRBV29-1,CSVRLFGTGGNEQFF
.,TRBJ2-3,TRBV27,CASNPGLAGIRTDTQYF
.,TRBJ1-6,TRBV4-1,CASSQDRPRTPLHF
.,TRBJ2-5,TRBV2,CASNGLAGGETQYF
.,TRBJ2-7,TRBV18,CASSPGPWSSYEQYF
.,TRBJ2-5,TRBV2,CASSAEETQYF
.,TRBJ2-7,TRBV19,CASTKSSYEQYF
.,TRBJ2-7,TRBV13,CASSPPRSSGSYEQYF
.,TRBJ2-7,TRBV3-1/TRBV3-2,CASSQVWGGVNEQYF
.,TRBJ2-7,TRBV7-2,CASSLMGTRSYEQYF
once,TRBJ2-3,TRBV11-2,CASSSLSGFTDTQYF
.,TRBJ2-7,TRBV11-2,CASSLSLDREYEQYF
.,TRBJ1-5,TRBV6-2/TRBV6-3,CASSYFRSRGFDQPQHF